One TCR beta chain is described in this entry. These data originate in a study of blood T cell repertoires in COVID-19. Study-wide background: T cells, B-cell-depleted T cells, or PBMCs provided the cDNA or gDNA that served as material.

Germline assignment: CDR1 SGHRS and CDR2 YFSETQ. This CDR3 comprises 15 residues. Trimming took 4 bases from V and 3 from J, leaving 16 bases between them. Adults between roughly 18 and 100 years of age took part from 24 US areas. Participants' own reports of clinical history determined their cohort assignment. TCRdb's table, derived via immunoSEQ multiplex PCR, lists solely in-frame clones and lacks some. Found here are just over 300,000 clones, roughly 89% of them singletons; the top ten hold about 4.5%. The V gene is TRBV5-1, the J gene TRBJ2-5, with a possible D match to TRBD1 (6 bases). Sequenced: PBMCs or T cells enriched from blood (not recorded which). The receptor was isolated from a woman younger than 35 with acute COVID-19. As DNA, the CDR3 is TGCGCCAGCAGCGGGGGCAGGGGTACGAAAGAGACCCAGTACTTC. This gives the protein CASSGGRGTKETQYF.